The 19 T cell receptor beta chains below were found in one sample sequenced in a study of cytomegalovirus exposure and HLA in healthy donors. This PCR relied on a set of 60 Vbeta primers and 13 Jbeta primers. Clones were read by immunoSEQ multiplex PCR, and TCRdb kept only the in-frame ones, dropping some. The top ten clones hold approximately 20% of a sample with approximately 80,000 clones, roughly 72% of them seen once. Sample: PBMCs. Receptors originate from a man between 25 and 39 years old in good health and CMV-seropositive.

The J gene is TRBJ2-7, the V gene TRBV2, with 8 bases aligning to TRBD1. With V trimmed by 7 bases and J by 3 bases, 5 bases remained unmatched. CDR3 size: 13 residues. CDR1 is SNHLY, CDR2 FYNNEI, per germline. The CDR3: CASTGQVGYEQYF. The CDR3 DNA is TGTGCCAGCACGGGACAGGTGGGCTACGAGCAGTACTTC.

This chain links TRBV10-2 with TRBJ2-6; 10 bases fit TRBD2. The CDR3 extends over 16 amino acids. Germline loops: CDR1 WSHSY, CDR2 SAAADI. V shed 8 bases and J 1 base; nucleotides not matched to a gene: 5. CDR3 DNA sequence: TGCGCCAGCTCGCTAGCGGGGGTATCTGGGGCCAACGTCCTGACTTTC. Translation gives CASSLAGVSGANVLTF.

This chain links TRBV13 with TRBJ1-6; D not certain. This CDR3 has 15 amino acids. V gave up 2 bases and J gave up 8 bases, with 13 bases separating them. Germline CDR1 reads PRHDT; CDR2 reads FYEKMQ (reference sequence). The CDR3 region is CASSLSPGMDSPLHF. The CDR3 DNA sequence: TGTGCCAGCAGCTTATCCCCGGGGATGGATTCACCCCTCCACTTT.

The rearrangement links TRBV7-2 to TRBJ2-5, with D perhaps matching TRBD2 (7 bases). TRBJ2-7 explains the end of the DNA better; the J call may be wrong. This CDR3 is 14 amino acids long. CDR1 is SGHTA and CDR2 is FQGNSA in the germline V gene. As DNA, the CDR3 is TGTGCCAGCAGCCCCTTCGGGGGGCTAGACGAGCAGTACTTC. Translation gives CASSPFGGLDEQYF.

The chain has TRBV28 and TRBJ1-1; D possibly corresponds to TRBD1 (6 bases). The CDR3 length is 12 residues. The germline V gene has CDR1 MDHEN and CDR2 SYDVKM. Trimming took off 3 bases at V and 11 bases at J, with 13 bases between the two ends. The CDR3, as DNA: TGTGCCAGCAGTTTCGGGGGGAGGGGGGCTTTCTTT. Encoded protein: CASSFGGRGAFF. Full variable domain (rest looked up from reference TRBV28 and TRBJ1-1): DVKVTQSSRYLVKRTGEKVFLECVQDMDHENMFWYRQDPGLGLRLIYFSYDVKMKEKGDIPEGYSVSREKKERFSLILESASTNQTSMYLCASSFGGRGAFFGQGTRLTVV.

CDR3: CASSVGGAGSYNEQFF. DNA for the CDR3: TGTGCCAGCAGCGTAGGCGGGGCTGGAAGCTACAATGAGCAGTTCTTC. The chain combines TRBV9 with TRBJ2-1, with D possibly TRBD2 on 6 matching bases. Trimming took off 0 bases at V and 3 bases at J, with 13 bases between the two ends. Germline-derived CDR1 and CDR2 are SGDLS and YYNGEE. The CDR3 contains 16 residues.

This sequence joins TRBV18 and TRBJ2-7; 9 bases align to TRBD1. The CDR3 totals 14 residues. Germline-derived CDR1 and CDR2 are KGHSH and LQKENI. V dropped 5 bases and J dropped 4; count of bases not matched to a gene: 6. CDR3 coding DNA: TGTGCCAGCTCAGCCGGGACAGGGATATACGAGCAGTACTTC. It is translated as CASSAGTGIYEQYF. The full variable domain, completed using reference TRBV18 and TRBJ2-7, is NAGVMQNPRHLVRRRGQEARLRCSPMKGHSHVYWYRQLPEEGLKFMVYLQKENIIDESGMPKERFSAEFPKEGPSILRIQQVVRGDSAAYFCASSAGTGIYEQYFGPGTRLTVT.

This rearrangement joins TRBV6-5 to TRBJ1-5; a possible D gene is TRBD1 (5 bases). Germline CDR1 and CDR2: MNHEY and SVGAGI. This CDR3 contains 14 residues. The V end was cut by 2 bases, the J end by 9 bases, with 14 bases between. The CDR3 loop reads CASSYGTRGWPQHF. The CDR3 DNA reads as TGTGCCAGCAGTTACGGGACGCGGGGGTGGCCCCAGCATTTT.

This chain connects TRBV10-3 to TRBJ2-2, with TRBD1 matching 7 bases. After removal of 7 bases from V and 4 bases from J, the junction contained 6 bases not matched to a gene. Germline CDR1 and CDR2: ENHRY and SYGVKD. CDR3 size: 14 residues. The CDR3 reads CAITWDRITGELFF. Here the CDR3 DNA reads TGTGCCATCACCTGGGACAGAATCACCGGGGAGCTGTTTTTT.

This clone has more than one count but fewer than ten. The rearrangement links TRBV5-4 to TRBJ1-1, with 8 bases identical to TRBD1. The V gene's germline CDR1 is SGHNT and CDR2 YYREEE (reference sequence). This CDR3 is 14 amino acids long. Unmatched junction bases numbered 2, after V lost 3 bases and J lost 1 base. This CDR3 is CASSSGGRNTEAFF. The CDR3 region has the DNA TGTGCCAGCAGCTCAGGGGGCAGGAACACTGAAGCTTTCTTT.

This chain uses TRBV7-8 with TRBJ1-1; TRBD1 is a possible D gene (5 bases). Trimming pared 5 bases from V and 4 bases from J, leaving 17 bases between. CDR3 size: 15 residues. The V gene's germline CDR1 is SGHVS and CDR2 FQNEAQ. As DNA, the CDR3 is TGTGCCAGCAGCCCCCCGGGGTCCGGGGGCACTGAAGCTTTCTTT. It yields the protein CASSPPGSGGTEAFF.

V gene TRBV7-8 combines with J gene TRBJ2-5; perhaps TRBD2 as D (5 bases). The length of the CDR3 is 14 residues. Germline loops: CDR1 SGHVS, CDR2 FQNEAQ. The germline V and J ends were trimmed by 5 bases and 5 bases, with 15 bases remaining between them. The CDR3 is CASSASPAGETQYF. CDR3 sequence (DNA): TGTGCCAGCAGCGCTAGCCCCGCCGGCGAGACCCAGTACTTC.

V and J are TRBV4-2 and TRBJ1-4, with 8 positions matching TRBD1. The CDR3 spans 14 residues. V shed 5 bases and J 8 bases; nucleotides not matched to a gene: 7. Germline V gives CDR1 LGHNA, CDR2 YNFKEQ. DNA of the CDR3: TGTGCCAGCAGCTCCAGGGGGCGAAGGGAAAAACTGTTTTTT. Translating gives CASSSRGRREKLFF.

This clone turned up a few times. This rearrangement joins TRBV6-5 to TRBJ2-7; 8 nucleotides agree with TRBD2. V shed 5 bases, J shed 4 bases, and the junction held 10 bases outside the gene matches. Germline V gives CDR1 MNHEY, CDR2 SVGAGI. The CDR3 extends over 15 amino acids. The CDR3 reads CASSPGSGAGYEQYF. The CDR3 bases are TGTGCCAGCAGTCCGGGTAGCGGGGCTGGGTACGAGCAGTACTTC.

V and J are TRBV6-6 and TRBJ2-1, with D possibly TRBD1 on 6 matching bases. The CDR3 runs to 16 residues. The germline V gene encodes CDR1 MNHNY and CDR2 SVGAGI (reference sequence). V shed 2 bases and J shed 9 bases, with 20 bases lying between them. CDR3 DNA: TGTGCCAGCAGTTACCCAGCAGGGGTTACTGGGGGTGAGCAGTTCTTC. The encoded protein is CASSYPAGVTGGEQFF.

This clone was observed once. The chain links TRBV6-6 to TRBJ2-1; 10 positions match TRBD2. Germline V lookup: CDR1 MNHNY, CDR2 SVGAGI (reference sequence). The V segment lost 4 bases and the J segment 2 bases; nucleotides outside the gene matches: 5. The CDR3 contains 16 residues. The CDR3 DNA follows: TGTGCCAGCAGTTTGACTAGCGGGCCCACCTACAATGAGCAGTTCTTC. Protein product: CASSLTSGPTYNEQFF.

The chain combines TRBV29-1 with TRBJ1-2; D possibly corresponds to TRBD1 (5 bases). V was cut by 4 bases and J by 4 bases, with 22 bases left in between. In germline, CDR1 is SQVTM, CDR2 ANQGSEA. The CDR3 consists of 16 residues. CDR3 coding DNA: TGCAGCGTTGTAGGGGAGGCCCCGGACATAATCTATGGCTACACCTTC. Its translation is CSVVGEAPDIIYGYTF.

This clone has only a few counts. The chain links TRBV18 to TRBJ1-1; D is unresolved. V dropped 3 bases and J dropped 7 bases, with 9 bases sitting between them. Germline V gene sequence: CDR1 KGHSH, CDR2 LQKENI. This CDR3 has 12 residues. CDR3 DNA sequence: TGTGCCAGCTCACCTGAGGGCCGTGAAGCTTTCTTT. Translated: CASSPEGREAFF.

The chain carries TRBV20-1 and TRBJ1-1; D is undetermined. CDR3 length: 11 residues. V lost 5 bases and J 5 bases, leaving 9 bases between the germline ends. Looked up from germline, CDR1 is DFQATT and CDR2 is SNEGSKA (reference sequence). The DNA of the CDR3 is TGCAGTGCTGTTCAGGTAACTGAAGCTTTCTTT. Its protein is CSAVQVTEAFF.